These T cell receptor beta chains were read from a single sample in a study of identical twins. TCRdb processed the 5' RACE reads anew with MiXCR; each CDR3 protein has one entry. The table lists 600,000 to 700,000 distinct CDR3 sequences, 21% of them singletons. This sample was shared with a second study, whose subject was T cells expressing NK-cell markers.

Sequencing input: PBMCs. The receptors derive from a woman between 18 and 30 years old in good health. Both conserved end residues are part of each CDR3. D genes are given only for firm matches. Where a row states a size, it is once, few, many or the class of an expanded clone; other rows omit it.

D gene: TRBD2
clone size: many
J gene: TRBJ2-7
V gene: TRBV20-1
CDR3 protein: CSARSPSGEYEQYF
CDR3 DNA: TGCAGTGCTAGGTCGCCTAGCGGGGAATACGAGCAGTACTTC

D gene: .
clone size: many
J gene: TRBJ2-1
V gene: TRBV12-5
CDR3 protein: CASGLGGGYSYNEQFF
CDR3 DNA: TGTGCTAGTGGTTTGGGAGGTGGCTATTCCTACAATGAGCAGTTCTTC

D gene: .
clone size: .
J gene: TRBJ2-5
V gene: TRBV7-9
CDR3 protein: CASSLGWRGRNQETQYF
CDR3 DNA: TGTGCCAGCAGCTTAGGTTGGCGTGGGAGGAACCAAGAGACCCAGTACTTC

D gene: TRBD2
clone size: .
J gene: TRBJ2-2
V gene: TRBV7-2
CDR3 protein: CASSLTSSTGELFF
CDR3 DNA: TGTGCCAGCAGCCTGACTAGCAGCACCGGGGAGCTGTTTTTT

D gene: .
clone size: many
J gene: TRBJ2-7
V gene: TRBV20-1
CDR3 protein: CSARVTAFSYEQYF
CDR3 DNA: TGCAGTGCTAGAGTAACAGCTTTTTCCTACGAGCAGTACTTC

D gene: .
clone size: few
J gene: TRBJ2-5
V gene: TRBV27
CDR3 protein: CASMSGGAEKTQYF
CDR3 DNA: TGTGCCAGCATGTCCGGGGGCGCGGAAAAGACCCAGTACTTC

D gene: .
clone size: .
J gene: TRBJ2-1
V gene: TRBV11-2
CDR3 protein: CASSLLPPANHRTNEQFF
CDR3 DNA: TGTGCCAGCAGCTTACTTCCCCCGGCTAATCATAGGACCAATGAGCAGTTCTTC

D gene: TRBD2
clone size: .
J gene: TRBJ2-5
V gene: TRBV12-3/TRBV12-4
CDR3 protein: CASKPGGGRETQYF
CDR3 DNA: TGTGCCAGCAAACCGGGGGGGGGACGGGAGACCCAGTACTTC

D gene: .
clone size: few
J gene: TRBJ2-5
V gene: TRBV14
CDR3 protein: CASSPRRYQETQYF
CDR3 DNA: TGTGCCAGCAGCCCCCGGAGGTATCAAGAGACCCAGTACTTC

D gene: .
clone size: .
J gene: TRBJ1-4
V gene: TRBV7-9
CDR3 protein: CASSLVPPHSEKLFF
CDR3 DNA: TGTGCCAGCAGCTTAGTCCCCCCCCACAGCGAAAAACTGTTTTTT

D gene: .
clone size: few
J gene: TRBJ2-4
V gene: TRBV6-1
CDR3 protein: CARVLDRDMTKNIQYF
CDR3 DNA: TGTGCCAGGGTTCTTGATCGGGATATGACCAAAAACATTCAGTACTTC

D gene: .
clone size: .
J gene: TRBJ1-1
V gene: TRBV18
CDR3 protein: CASSPGGPMNTEAFF
CDR3 DNA: TGTGCCAGCTCACCAGGGGGCCCGATGAACACTGAAGCTTTCTTT

D gene: .
clone size: few
J gene: TRBJ2-7
V gene: TRBV10-3
CDR3 protein: CAIRSGTEQYF
CDR3 DNA: TGTGCCATCAGATCAGGGACCGAGCAGTACTTC

D gene: .
clone size: .
J gene: TRBJ2-2
V gene: TRBV3-1
CDR3 protein: CASTLRPANTGELFF
CDR3 DNA: TGTGCCAGCACTCTCCGCCCCGCGAACACCGGGGAGCTGTTTTTT

D gene: TRBD1
clone size: few
J gene: TRBJ1-1
V gene: TRBV20-1
CDR3 protein: CRPDRARNTEAFF
CDR3 DNA: TGCAGACCAGACAGGGCAAGAAACACTGAAGCTTTCTTT

D gene: .
clone size: few
J gene: TRBJ1-2
V gene: TRBV18
CDR3 protein: CASSPPLGGGYGYTF
CDR3 DNA: TGTGCCAGCTCACCACCGTTGGGGGGCGGCTATGGCTACACCTTC

D gene: TRBD1
clone size: few
J gene: TRBJ1-1
V gene: TRBV29-1
CDR3 protein: CSGVITGGGEAFF
CDR3 DNA: TGCAGCGGCGTCATTACAGGGGGCGGTGAAGCTTTCTTT

D gene: TRBD2
clone size: .
J gene: TRBJ2-7
V gene: TRBV7-2
CDR3 protein: CASSLAGGGTRRNSYEQYF
CDR3 DNA: TGTGCCAGCAGCTTAGCGGGCGGGGGGACGAGAAGGAACTCCTACGAGCAGTACTTC

D gene: TRBD2
clone size: .
J gene: TRBJ2-7
V gene: TRBV20-1
CDR3 protein: CSAIPGLVAEQYF
CDR3 DNA: TGCAGTGCTATTCCGGGACTAGTTGCCGAGCAGTACTTC

D gene: .
clone size: few
J gene: TRBJ1-3
V gene: TRBV5-1
CDR3 protein: CASSLALSGNTIYF
CDR3 DNA: TGCGCCAGCAGCCTGGCCTTATCTGGAAACACCATATATTTT

D gene: TRBD2
clone size: few
J gene: TRBJ2-1
V gene: TRBV3-1
CDR3 protein: CASSQVTLAGGSSSYNEQFF
CDR3 DNA: TGTGCCAGCAGCCAAGTCACGCTAGCGGGAGGCTCGAGCTCCTACAATGAGCAGTTCTTC

D gene: .
clone size: few
J gene: TRBJ2-3
V gene: TRBV5-1
CDR3 protein: CASSLLGGKSTDTQYF
CDR3 DNA: TGCGCCAGCAGCTTATTAGGGGGTAAAAGCACAGATACGCAGTATTTT

D gene: .
clone size: few
J gene: TRBJ1-6
V gene: TRBV5-1
CDR3 protein: CASSLAFTAHSPLHF
CDR3 DNA: TGCGCCAGCAGCTTGGCCTTCACGGCTCATTCACCCCTCCACTTT

D gene: .
clone size: few
J gene: TRBJ1-1
V gene: TRBV7-3
CDR3 protein: CASSLTGADTEAFF
CDR3 DNA: TGTGCCAGCTCCCTCACTGGCGCGGACACTGAAGCTTTCTTT

D gene: .
clone size: many
J gene: TRBJ2-1
V gene: TRBV19
CDR3 protein: CASSIVASSYNEQFF
CDR3 DNA: TGTGCCAGTAGTATAGTCGCTAGCTCCTACAATGAGCAGTTCTTC

D gene: .
clone size: .
J gene: TRBJ2-2
V gene: TRBV18
CDR3 protein: CASSPRGGANTGELFF
CDR3 DNA: TGTGCCAGCTCACCGAGGGGCGGCGCGAACACCGGGGAGCTGTTTTTT

D gene: .
clone size: .
J gene: TRBJ2-2
V gene: TRBV7-9
CDR3 protein: CASSLPPNTGELFF
CDR3 DNA: TGTGCCAGCAGCTTACCGCCAAACACCGGGGAGCTGTTTTTT

D gene: .
clone size: few
J gene: TRBJ2-1
V gene: TRBV12-3/TRBV12-4
CDR3 protein: CASSRTRDEQFF
CDR3 DNA: TGTGCCAGCAGCCGCACTAGGGATGAGCAGTTCTTC

D gene: TRBD1
clone size: .
J gene: TRBJ2-1
V gene: TRBV12-3/TRBV12-4
CDR3 protein: CASSLGDRSSYNEQFF
CDR3 DNA: TGTGCCAGCAGTTTAGGGGACAGGAGCTCCTACAATGAGCAGTTCTTC

D gene: .
clone size: many
J gene: TRBJ1-2
V gene: TRBV5-5
CDR3 protein: CASSYTNYGYTF
CDR3 DNA: TGTGCCAGCAGTTACACTAACTATGGCTACACCTTC

D gene: TRBD1
clone size: .
J gene: TRBJ2-5
V gene: TRBV27
CDR3 protein: CASSPTGAGQETQYF
CDR3 DNA: TGTGCCAGCAGCCCGACAGGGGCTGGCCAAGAGACCCAGTACTTC

D gene: .
clone size: .
J gene: TRBJ2-5
V gene: TRBV5-1
CDR3 protein: CASSIGHEETQYF
CDR3 DNA: TGCGCCAGCAGCATAGGACACGAAGAGACCCAGTACTTC

D gene: TRBD2
clone size: once
J gene: TRBJ2-1
V gene: TRBV7-9
CDR3 protein: CASSLPSGGVDEQFF
CDR3 DNA: TGTGCCAGCAGCTTACCTAGCGGGGGGGTAGATGAGCAGTTCTTC

D gene: .
clone size: .
J gene: TRBJ2-1
V gene: TRBV7-6
CDR3 protein: CASSFGSRSYNEQFF
CDR3 DNA: TGTGCCAGCAGCTTCGGGAGTAGGTCCTACAATGAGCAGTTCTTC

D gene: TRBD2
clone size: few
J gene: TRBJ2-1
V gene: TRBV29-1
CDR3 protein: CSVRQFPTGLAGSDEQFF
CDR3 DNA: TGCAGCGTTCGACAGTTCCCCACGGGACTAGCGGGGTCCGATGAGCAGTTCTTC

D gene: .
clone size: .
J gene: TRBJ2-7
V gene: TRBV25-1
CDR3 protein: CASSELRAGEQYF
CDR3 DNA: TGTGCCAGCAGTGAATTAAGGGCGGGCGAGCAGTACTTC

D gene: TRBD2
clone size: .
J gene: TRBJ2-1
V gene: TRBV27
CDR3 protein: CASSWTSSPYNEQFF
CDR3 DNA: TGTGCCAGCAGTTGGACTAGCTCACCCTACAATGAGCAGTTCTTC

D gene: TRBD2
clone size: few
J gene: TRBJ2-7
V gene: TRBV20-1
CDR3 protein: CSANPGLAPSYEQYF
CDR3 DNA: TGCAGTGCCAATCCTGGACTAGCGCCCTCCTACGAGCAGTACTTC

D gene: TRBD1
clone size: .
J gene: TRBJ2-1
V gene: TRBV12-3/TRBV12-4
CDR3 protein: CASSFPQGAGNEQFF
CDR3 DNA: TGTGCCAGCAGTTTCCCACAGGGGGCGGGAAATGAGCAGTTCTTC